This TCR beta chain emerged from a study of blood T cell repertoires in COVID-19. The overall study: There were acute and convalescent COVID-19 samples, and they came from the United States, Italy and Spain.

All enrollees were about 18 to 100 years old and from fewer than 25 US areas. Participants reported their clinical history, and cohort assignment relied on those reports. This CDR3 has 13 residues. The germline V gene has CDR1 MGHDK and CDR2 SYGVNS. V was cut by 7 bases and J by 4 bases, with 13 bases left in between. Data came from immunoSEQ multiplex PCR; TCRdb stores just in-frame clones and leaves some out. Of fewer than 600,000 clones in the sample, roughly 90% are singletons; the top ten hold about 2%. The chain is built from TRBV25-1 and TRBJ1-1; possible D gene TRBD1, 5 bases. This receptor was obtained from a woman aged 40 to 50 who had recovered from COVID-19. The material sequenced was PBMCs or T cells enriched from blood (not recorded which). CDR3 protein: CASTREVGTEAFF. In DNA, the CDR3 is TGTGCCAGCACCAGGGAGGTGGGCACTGAAGCTTTCTTT.